Presented here are 3 T cell receptor beta chains from one specimen sequenced in a study of cytomegalovirus exposure and HLA in healthy donors. Primers: 60 Vbeta forward and 13 Jbeta reverse. Method: immunoSEQ multiplex PCR; TCRdb's copy keeps in-frame clones and lacks some. This sample has about 72,000 clones, with approximately 78% found just once. The specimen was PBMCs. These receptors originate from a man in his forties in good health and CMV-seronegative.

The chain carries TRBV11-2 and TRBJ2-5; 8 bases line up with TRBD2. The CDR3 is 13 residues long. Germline V gives CDR1 SGHAT, CDR2 FQNNGV. V lost 5 bases, J lost 5 bases, and 4 bases stayed unmatched. CDR3 sequence reads: CASSREGLETQYF. In DNA form, the CDR3 reads TGTGCCAGCAGCCGGGAGGGGTTGGAGACCCAGTACTTC.

J is TRBJ2-3 and V is TRBV19; 9 positions agree with TRBD1. Unmatched junction bases numbered 11, after V lost 5 bases and J lost 2 bases. Germline values: CDR1 LNHDA, CDR2 SQIVND (reference sequence). The CDR3 length is 17 residues. The CDR3: CASSPGRTGVTTDTQYF. The CDR3 coding sequence is TGTGCCAGTAGTCCAGGGAGGACAGGGGTCACCACAGATACGCAGTATTTT.

The chain combines TRBV29-1 with TRBJ1-1, with TRBD1 matching over 8 bases. The length of the CDR3 is 13 residues. J lost 7 bases, V lost 5 bases, and 9 bases had no gene match. Germline CDR1 and CDR2: SQVTM and ANQGSEA. Here the CDR3 reads CSVPKQGGDEAFF. The CDR3 DNA reads as TGCAGCGTTCCTAAACAGGGGGGCGATGAAGCTTTCTTT.